This is a list of T cell receptor beta chains from one sample in a study of CD8 T cells in Susac syndrome. MiXCR, applied by TCRdb to the immunoSEQ multiplex PCR reads, yields one record per CDR3 protein. The sample yields 150,000 or so distinct CDR3 sequences, 92% seen once. The sequencing sample was made of CD4+ T cells from PBMCs. These receptors all stem from a human donor in good health. The CDR3 runs from the conserved cysteine through the conserved F or W. A D gene is named only where the DNA matches it firmly.

D,J,V,CDR3
-,TRBJ1-2,TRBV7-2,CASSSTRANYGYTF
TRBD2,TRBJ2-7,TRBV29-1,CSVTSDHSYEQYF
-,TRBJ2-3,TRBV5-1,CASSLDLARDTQYF
-,TRBJ1-3,TRBV6-6,CASSSNWPSGNTIYF
TRBD1,TRBJ2-5,TRBV9,CASSPRGAGQVEETQYF
TRBD1,TRBJ1-4,TRBV18,CASSPGIRDRDEKLFF
-,TRBJ1-2,TRBV29-1,CSVTTDLYGYTF
TRBD1,TRBJ2-7,TRBV2,CASNPGTGSKREQYF
TRBD2,TRBJ2-7,TRBV20-1,CSAAGTSGRAVEQYF
-,TRBJ2-2,TRBV5-6,CASSPWRAGNTGELFF
-,TRBJ2-7,TRBV30,CAWNPDSYTYEQYF
-,TRBJ1-1,TRBV5-1,CASSLDPGRVTEPFF
-,TRBJ2-5,TRBV19,CASSISGSEETQYF
-,TRBJ2-6,TRBV4-1,CASSQEWSRSFSGANVLTF
-,TRBJ1-1,TRBV7-2,CASSQFSGTEAFF
-,TRBJ1-5,TRBV10-3,CAISDPNQPQHF
-,TRBJ1-4,TRBV3-1,CASSQGTATNEKLFF
-,TRBJ2-2,TRBV25-1,CASCLLGAGELFF
TRBD2,TRBJ2-1,TRBV9,CASSPGGGGGIDEQFF
TRBD1,TRBJ2-7,TRBV6-2/TRBV6-3,CASSSPTLTGTAEQYF
-,TRBJ1-1,TRBV20-1,CSAPRFQGTEAFF
-,TRBJ2-1,TRBV10-1,CASSESGTRANEQFF
TRBD1,TRBJ2-2,TRBV4-3,CASSRGGSIAGELFF
-,TRBJ2-2,TRBV29-1,CSVHNVGELFF
TRBD1,TRBJ1-5,TRBV6-1,CASSEVWTGDQPQHF
-,TRBJ2-7,TRBV28,CASSTTGSAYEQYF
-,TRBJ2-7,TRBV28,CASSSTAGGYF
-,TRBJ1-1,TRBV24-1,CATRSEGRTEAFF
TRBD2,TRBJ2-7,TRBV4-1,CASSQDLDSGSSYEQYF
-,TRBJ1-5,TRBV20-1,CSAIANGFSNQPQHF
TRBD2,TRBJ2-2,TRBV5-1,CASSYTSVPGELFF
-,TRBJ2-1,TRBV5-1,CASSLVAVSNEQFF
-,TRBJ1-5,TRBV2,CASSESSGLSNQPQHF
-,TRBJ2-3,TRBV6-1,CASKFSGYGTDTQYF